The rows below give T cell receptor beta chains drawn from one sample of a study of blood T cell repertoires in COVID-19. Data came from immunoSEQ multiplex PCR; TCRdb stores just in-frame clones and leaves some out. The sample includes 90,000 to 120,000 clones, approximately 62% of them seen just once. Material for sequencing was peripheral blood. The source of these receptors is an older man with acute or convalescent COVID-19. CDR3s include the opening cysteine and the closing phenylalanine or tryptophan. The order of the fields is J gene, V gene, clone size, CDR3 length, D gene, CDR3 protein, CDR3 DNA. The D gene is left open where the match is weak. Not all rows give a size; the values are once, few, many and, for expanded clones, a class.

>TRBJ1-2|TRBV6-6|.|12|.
CASSPQGQGYTF
TGTGCCAGCAGTCCTCAGGGGCAAGGCTACACCTTC
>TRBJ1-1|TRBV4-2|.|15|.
CASSQESARDTEAFF
TGTGCCAGCAGCCAAGAGTCCGCGCGGGACACTGAAGCTTTCTTT
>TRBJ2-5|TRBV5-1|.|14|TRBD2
CASGPGGRRETQYF
TGCGCCAGTGGCCCGGGCGGGAGGCGGGAGACCCAGTACTTC
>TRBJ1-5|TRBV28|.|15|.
CASSPPGGTLQSQHF
TGTGCCAGCAGTCCCCCGGGGGGGACTCTCCAGTCCCAGCATTTT
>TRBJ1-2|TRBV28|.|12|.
CASSPGAYGYTF
TGTGCCAGCTCACCTGGGGCCTATGGCTACACCTTC
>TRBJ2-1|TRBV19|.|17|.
CASSRLCRAISYNEQFF
TGTGCCAGTAGTCGGCTCTGCAGGGCCATCTCCTACAATGAGCAGTTCTTC
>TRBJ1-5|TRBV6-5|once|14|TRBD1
CASRWTGNNQPQHF
TGTGCCAGCCGCTGGACAGGGAACAATCAGCCCCAGCATTTT
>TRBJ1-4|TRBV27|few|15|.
CASSPWTREGEKLFF
TGTGCCAGCAGTCCGTGGACACGGGAGGGTGAAAAACTGTTTTTT
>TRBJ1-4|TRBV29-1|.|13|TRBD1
CSVADRVDEKLFF
TGCAGCGTTGCGGACAGGGTGGATGAAAAACTGTTTTTT
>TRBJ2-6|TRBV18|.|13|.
CASGGSGANVLTF
TGTGCCAGCGGGGGGTCTGGGGCCAACGTCCTGACTTTC
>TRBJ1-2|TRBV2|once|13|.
CASSEGANYGYTF
TGTGCCAGCAGTGAAGGAGCTAACTATGGCTACACCTTC
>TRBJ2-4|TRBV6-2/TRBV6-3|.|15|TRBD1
CASSYRTGVQNIQYF
TGTGCCAGCAGTTACCGCACAGGGGTCCAAAACATTCAGTACTTC
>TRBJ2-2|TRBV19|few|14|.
CASSIAGGIGELFF
TGTGCCAGTAGTATAGCTGGGGGGATCGGGGAGCTGTTTTTT
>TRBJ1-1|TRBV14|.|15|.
CASSQVGVFNTEAFF
TGTGCCAGCAGCCAAGTCGGAGTTTTTAACACTGAAGCTTTCTTT
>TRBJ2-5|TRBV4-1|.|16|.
CASSQVPPGPGETQYF
TGCGCCAGCAGCCAAGTTCCGCCAGGCCCTGGGGAGACCCAGTACTTC
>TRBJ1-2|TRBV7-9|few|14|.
CASSPSGGTKSYTF
TGTGCCAGCAGCCCGAGTGGGGGGACTAAGAGTTACACCTTC
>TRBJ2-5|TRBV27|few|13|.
CASSLSLGKTQYF
TGTGCCAGCAGTTTATCCCTCGGGAAGACCCAGTACTTC
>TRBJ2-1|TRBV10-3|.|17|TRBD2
CAISEGSLAGGYNEQFF
TGTGCCATCAGTGAGGGGTCCCTAGCGGGAGGGTACAATGAGCAGTTCTTC
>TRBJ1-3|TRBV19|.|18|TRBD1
CASSLLHRRGYSGNTIYF
TGTGCCAGTAGTCTATTGCATCGCAGGGGGTACTCTGGAAACACCATATATTTT
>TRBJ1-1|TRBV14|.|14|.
CASSQDRGAGGAFF
TGTGCCAGCAGCCAAGATCGCGGGGCGGGAGGTGCTTTCTTT
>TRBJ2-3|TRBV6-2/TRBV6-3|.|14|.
CASSPYAGRDTQYF
TGTGCCAGCAGCCCCTACGCAGGAAGAGATACGCAGTATTTT
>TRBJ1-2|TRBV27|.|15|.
CASSLDPRGNYGYTF
TGTGCCAGCAGTTTAGACCCCCGGGGGAACTATGGCTACACCTTC
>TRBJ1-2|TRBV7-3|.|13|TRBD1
CASAQGAGSGYTF
TGTGCCAGCGCCCAGGGGGCAGGAAGTGGCTACACCTTC
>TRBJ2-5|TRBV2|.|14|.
CASRARASEGTQYF
TGTGCCAGCAGGGCACGGGCGAGCGAGGGGACCCAGTACTTC
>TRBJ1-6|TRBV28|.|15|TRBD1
CASSLGGTGGSPLHF
TGTGCCAGCAGTTTAGGTGGGACAGGGGGTTCACCCCTCCACTTT
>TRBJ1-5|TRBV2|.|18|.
CASSYRVGGVFAGQPQHF
TGTGCCAGCAGTTACCGTGTCGGGGGGGTTTTTGCAGGCCAGCCCCAGCATTTT
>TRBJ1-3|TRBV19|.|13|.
CASAQGSGNTIYF
TGTGCCTCCGCCCAGGGGTCTGGAAACACTATATATTTT
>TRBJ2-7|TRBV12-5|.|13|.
CASGFPTVDEQYF
TGTGCTAGTGGTTTCCCCACAGTGGACGAGCAGTACTTC
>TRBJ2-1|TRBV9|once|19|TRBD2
CASSVQGLAGGRSYNEQFF
TGTGCCAGCAGCGTACAGGGACTAGCGGGAGGGCGCTCCTACAATGAGCAGTTCTTC
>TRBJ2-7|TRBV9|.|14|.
CASSVDGTLYEQYF
TGTGCCAGCAGCGTTGACGGGACACTCTACGAGCAGTACTTC
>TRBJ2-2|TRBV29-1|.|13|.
CSVDVGNTGELFF
TGCAGCGTTGACGTCGGGAACACCGGGGAGCTGTTTTTT
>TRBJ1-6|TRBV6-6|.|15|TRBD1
CASTRFGQENSPLHF
TGTGCCAGCACCCGATTTGGACAGGAGAATTCACCCCTCCACTTT
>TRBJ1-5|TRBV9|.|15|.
CASSVDGQPNQPQHF
TGTGCCAGCAGCGTAGACGGACAGCCAAATCAGCCCCAGCATTTT
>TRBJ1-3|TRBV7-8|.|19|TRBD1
CASSLASGTGFLSGNTIYF
TGTGCCAGCAGCTTAGCGTCCGGGACAGGATTCCTCTCTGGAAACACCATATATTTT
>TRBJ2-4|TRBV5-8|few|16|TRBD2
CASSGTSGVAKNIQYF
TGTGCCAGCAGTGGGACTAGCGGGGTAGCCAAAAACATTCAGTACTTC
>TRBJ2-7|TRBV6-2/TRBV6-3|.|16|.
CASSPSGWGLTYEQYF
TGTGCCAGCAGTCCATCCGGTTGGGGCCTAACCTACGAGCAGTACTTC
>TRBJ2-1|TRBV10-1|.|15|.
CASSESGGFYNEQFF
TGCGCCAGCAGTGAGTCAGGCGGATTCTACAATGAGCAGTTCTTC
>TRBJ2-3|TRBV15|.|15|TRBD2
CATSRDLGGADTQYF
TGTGCCACCAGCAGAGATCTGGGAGGGGCGGATACGCAGTATTTT
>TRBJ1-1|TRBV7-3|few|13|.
CASSSGRNTEAFF
TGTGCCAGCAGCTCTGGGAGAAACACTGAAGCTTTCTTT
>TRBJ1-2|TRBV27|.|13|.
CASSLSPGYGYTF
TGTGCCAGCAGTTTATCGCCGGGCTATGGCTACACCTTC
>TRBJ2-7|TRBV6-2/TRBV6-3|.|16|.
CASSYPLETLSYEQYF
TGTGCCAGCAGTTACCCGCTTGAAACTCTCTCCTACGAGCAGTACTTC
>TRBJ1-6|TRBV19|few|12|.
CASKDPGSPLHF
TGTGCCAGTAAAGACCCGGGTTCACCCCTCCACTTT
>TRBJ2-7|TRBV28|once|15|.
CASSFRLAGRNEQYF
TGTGCCAGCAGTTTTCGCTTGGCGGGCCGCAACGAGCAGTACTTC
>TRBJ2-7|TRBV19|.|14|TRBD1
CASSIQDRGFEQYF
TGTGCCAGTAGTATCCAGGACAGGGGATTCGAGCAGTACTTC